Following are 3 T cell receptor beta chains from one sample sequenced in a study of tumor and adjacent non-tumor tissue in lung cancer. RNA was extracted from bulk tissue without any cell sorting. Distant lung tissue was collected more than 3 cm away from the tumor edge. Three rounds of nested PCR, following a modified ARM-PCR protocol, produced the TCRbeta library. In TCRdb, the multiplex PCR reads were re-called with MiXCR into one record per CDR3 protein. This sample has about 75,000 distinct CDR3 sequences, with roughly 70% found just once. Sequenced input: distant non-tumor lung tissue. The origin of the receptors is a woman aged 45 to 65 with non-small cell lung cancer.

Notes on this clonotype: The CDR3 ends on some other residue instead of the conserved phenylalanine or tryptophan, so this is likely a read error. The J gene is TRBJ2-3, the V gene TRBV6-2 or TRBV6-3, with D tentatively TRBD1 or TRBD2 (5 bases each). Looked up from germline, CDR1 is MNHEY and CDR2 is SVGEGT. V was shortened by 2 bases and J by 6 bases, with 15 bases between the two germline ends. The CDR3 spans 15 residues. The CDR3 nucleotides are TGTGCCAGCAGTTACGAACTCCCCGGGGCTGATACGCAGTATTTG. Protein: CASSYELPGADTQYL.

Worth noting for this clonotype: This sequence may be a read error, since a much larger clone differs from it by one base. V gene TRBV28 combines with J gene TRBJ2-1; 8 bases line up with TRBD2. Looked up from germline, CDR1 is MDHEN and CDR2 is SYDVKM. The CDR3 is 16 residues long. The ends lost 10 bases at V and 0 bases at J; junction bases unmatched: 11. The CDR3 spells CANSLSGGGSYNEQFF. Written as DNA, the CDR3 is TGTGCCAACAGCCTCTCGGGAGGGGGCTCCTACAATGAGCAGTTCTTC.

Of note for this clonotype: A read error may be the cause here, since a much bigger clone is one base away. The CDR3 DNA sequence: TGCGCCAGCAGCCAAGATGAAAGGGGAGTCTACGAGCAGTACTTC. Translation: CASSQDERGVYEQYF. The chain joins TRBV4-1 to TRBJ2-7, with D possibly being TRBD1 or TRBD2 (5 bases each). The CDR3 spans 15 residues. CDR1 is MGHRA and CDR2 is YSYEKL in the germline V gene. The V end was cut by 0 bases, the J end by 3 bases, with 12 bases between.